This T cell receptor beta chain stems from a study of Graves' ophthalmopathy and Graves' hyperthyroidism. Only newly diagnosed hyperthyroidism patients aged 18 to 65, with under 2 months' duration, were enrolled. In this cohort, patients with other autoimmune diseases, uncontrolled infections, pregnancy or lactation were excluded. The study, taken as a whole, reports: Most expanded clonotypes in thyroid above 0.001 frequency also showed up in blood. A 13-signature model separated ophthalmopathy from stable hyperthyroidism, reaching about 88% sensitivity and around 83% specificity cross-validated.

CDR3 regions of TCR beta were amplified from RNA transcripts. Amplification began with first-round RT-PCR using HTBI primers, then second-round multiplex PCR was performed. TCRdb redid the calling of the multiplex PCR reads with MiXCR, one entry per CDR3 protein. The profile shows a few hundred thousand distinct CDR3 sequences, 35% to 40% of them singletons. Germline-derived CDR1 and CDR2 are SQVTM and ANQGSEA. This CDR3 spans 16 amino acids. In regard to this clonotype: What it binds is unknown. At one end the junction does not follow the germline gene, possibly because of a read error.

This chain connects TRBV29-1 to TRBJ2-2; 10 positions agree with TRBD1. The sequence derives from an adult man with Graves' hyperthyroidism. Material for sequencing was peripheral blood or thyroid tissue (not recorded which). The CDR3 loop is CSVEEVGQGRRGELFF. In DNA form, the CDR3 reads TGCAGCGTGGAAGAGGTGGGACAGGGGAGGCGCGGGGAGCTGTTTTTT.